Described below is a single TCR beta chain sequence and its context. The entry originates in a study of Graves' ophthalmopathy and Graves' hyperthyroidism. RNA transcripts served as template for amplifying TCR beta CDR3 sequences. RT-PCR with HTBI primers came first, then second-round multiplex PCR. TCRdb reprocessed the multiplex PCR reads via MiXCR and lists one record per CDR3 protein. The table shows approximately 380,000 distinct CDR3 sequences, with 21% occurring only once. The CDR3 spans 17 residues. V gave up 2 bases and J gave up 0 bases; unmatched junction bases: 9. Germline CDR1 MNHNS, CDR2 SASEGT.

Sequencing was performed on peripheral blood. The sequence came from a woman aged 18-29 years with stable Graves' hyperthyroidism. V is TRBV6-1 and J is TRBJ1-2; 7 bases agree with TRBD1. CDR3 DNA: TGTGCCAGCAGTGAAAACTCGGGGACAGCCACTAACTATGGCTACACCTTC. It is translated as CASSENSGTATNYGYTF.